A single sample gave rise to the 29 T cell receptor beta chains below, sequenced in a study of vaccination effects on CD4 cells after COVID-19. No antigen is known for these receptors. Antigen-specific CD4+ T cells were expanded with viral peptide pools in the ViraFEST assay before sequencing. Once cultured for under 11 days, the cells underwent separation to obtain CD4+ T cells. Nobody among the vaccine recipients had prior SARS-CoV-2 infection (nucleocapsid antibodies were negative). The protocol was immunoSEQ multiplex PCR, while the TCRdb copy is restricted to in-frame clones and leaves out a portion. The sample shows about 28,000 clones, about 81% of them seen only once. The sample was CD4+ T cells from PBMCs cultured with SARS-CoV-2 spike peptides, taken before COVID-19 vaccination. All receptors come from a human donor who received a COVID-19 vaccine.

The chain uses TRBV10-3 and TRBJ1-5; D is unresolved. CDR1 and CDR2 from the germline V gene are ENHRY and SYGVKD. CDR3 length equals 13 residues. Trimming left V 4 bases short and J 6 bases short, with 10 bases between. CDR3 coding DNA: TGTGCCATCAGTGCGGGGTTAGGTCAGCCCCAGCATTTT. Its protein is CAISAGLGQPQHF.

CDR3 coding DNA: TGCGCCAGCAGCGCCGGACTAGCGGGGACCTACGAGCAGTACTTC. This codes for CASSAGLAGTYEQYF. The chain carries TRBV5-1 and TRBJ2-7; 12 positions agree with TRBD2. This CDR3 is built from 15 residues. The J segment lost 2 bases and the V segment lost 4 bases, leaving 4 bases of the junction unmatched. Germline V gene sequence: CDR1 SGHRS, CDR2 YFSETQ.

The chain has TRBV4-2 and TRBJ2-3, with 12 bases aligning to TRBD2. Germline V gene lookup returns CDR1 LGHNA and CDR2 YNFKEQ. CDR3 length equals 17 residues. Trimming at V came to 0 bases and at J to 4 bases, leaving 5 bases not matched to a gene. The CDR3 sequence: CASSQDRTSGRPDTQYF. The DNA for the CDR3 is TGTGCCAGCAGCCAAGATCGTACTAGCGGGAGGCCAGATACGCAGTATTTT.

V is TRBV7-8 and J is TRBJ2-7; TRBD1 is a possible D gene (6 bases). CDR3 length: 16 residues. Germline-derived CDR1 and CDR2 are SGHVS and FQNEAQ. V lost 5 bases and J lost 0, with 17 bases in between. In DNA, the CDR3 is TGTGCCAGCAGCCCCTGGGGGACACCTAGCTCCTACGAGCAGTACTTC. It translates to CASSPWGTPSSYEQYF.

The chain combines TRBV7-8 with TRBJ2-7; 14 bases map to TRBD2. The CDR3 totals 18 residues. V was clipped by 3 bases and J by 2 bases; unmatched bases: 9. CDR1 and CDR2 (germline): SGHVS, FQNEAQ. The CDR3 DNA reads TGTGCCAGCAGCTTCGGGACAGGGGGACTAGCGGGAGCCTACGAGCAGTACTTC. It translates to CASSFGTGGLAGAYEQYF. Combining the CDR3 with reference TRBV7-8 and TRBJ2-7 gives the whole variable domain GAGVSQSPRYKVAKRGQDVALRCDPISGHVSLFWYQQALGQGPEFLTYFQNEAQLDKSGLPSDRFFAERPEGSVSTLKIQRTQQEDSAVYLCASSFGTGGLAGAYEQYFGPGTRLTVT.

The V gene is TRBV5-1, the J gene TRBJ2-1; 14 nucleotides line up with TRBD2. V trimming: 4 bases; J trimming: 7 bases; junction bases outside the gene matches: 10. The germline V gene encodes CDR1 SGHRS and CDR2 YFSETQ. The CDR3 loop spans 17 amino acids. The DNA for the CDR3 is TGCGCCAGCAGCCGCCCCGGGACTAGCGGGGGAGGGAATGAGCAGTTCTTC. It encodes CASSRPGTSGGGNEQFF.

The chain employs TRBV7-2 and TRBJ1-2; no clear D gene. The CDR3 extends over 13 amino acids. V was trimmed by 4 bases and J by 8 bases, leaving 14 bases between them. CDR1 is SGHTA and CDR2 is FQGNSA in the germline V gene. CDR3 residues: CASSSSPGVGYTF. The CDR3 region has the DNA TGTGCCAGCAGCTCTTCCCCAGGAGTCGGCTACACCTTC.

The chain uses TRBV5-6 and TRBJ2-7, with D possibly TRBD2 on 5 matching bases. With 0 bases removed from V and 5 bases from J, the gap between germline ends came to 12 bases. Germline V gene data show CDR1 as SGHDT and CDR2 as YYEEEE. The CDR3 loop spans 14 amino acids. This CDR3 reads CASSLGSPRDEQYF. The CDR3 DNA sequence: TGTGCCAGCAGCTTGGGGTCTCCGCGGGACGAGCAGTACTTC.

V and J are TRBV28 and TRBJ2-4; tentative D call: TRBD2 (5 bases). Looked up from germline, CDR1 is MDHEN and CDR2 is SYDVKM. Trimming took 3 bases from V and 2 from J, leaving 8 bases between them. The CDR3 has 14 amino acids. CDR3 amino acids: CASSFGSSKNIQYF. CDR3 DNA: TGTGCCAGCAGTTTTGGGAGTTCCAAAAACATTCAGTACTTC.

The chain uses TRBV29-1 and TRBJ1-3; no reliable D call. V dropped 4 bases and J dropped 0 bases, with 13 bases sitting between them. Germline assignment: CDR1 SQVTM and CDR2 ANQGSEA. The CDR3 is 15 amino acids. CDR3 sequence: CSVGRTGSSGNTIYF. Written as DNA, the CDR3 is TGCAGCGTTGGACGGACGGGGAGCTCTGGAAACACCATATATTTT.

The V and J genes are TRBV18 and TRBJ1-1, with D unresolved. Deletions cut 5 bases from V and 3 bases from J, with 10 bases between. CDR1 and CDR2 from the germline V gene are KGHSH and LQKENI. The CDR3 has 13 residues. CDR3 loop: CASSAGPDTEAFF. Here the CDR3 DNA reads TGTGCCAGCTCAGCAGGCCCTGACACTGAAGCTTTCTTT.

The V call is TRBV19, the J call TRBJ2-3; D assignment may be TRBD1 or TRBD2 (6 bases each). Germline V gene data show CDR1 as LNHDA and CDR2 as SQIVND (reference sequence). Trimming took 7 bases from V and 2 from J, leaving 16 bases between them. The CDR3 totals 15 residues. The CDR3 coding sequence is TGTGCCAGTACTAAAGGGGGGACTTACACAGATACGCAGTATTTT. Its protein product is CASTKGGTYTDTQYF.

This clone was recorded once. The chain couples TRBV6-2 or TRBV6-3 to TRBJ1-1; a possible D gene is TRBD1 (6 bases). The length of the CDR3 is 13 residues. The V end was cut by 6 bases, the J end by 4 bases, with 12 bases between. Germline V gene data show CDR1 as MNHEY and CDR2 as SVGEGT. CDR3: CASSSEGGTEAFF. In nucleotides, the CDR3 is TGTGCCAGCAGCTCAGAGGGGGGCACTGAAGCTTTCTTT.

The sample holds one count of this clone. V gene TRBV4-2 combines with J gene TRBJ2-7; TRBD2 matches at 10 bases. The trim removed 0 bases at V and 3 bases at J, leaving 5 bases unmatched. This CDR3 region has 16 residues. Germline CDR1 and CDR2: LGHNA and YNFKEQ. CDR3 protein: CASSQELAGTFYEQYF. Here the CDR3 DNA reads TGTGCCAGCAGCCAAGAACTAGCGGGAACCTTCTACGAGCAGTACTTC.

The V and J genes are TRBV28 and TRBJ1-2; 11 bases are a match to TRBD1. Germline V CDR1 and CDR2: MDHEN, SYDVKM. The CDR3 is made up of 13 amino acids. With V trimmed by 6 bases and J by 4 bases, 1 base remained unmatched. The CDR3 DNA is TGTGCCAGCAGGGGACAGGGGGGCTATGGCTACACCTTC. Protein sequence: CASRGQGGYGYTF.

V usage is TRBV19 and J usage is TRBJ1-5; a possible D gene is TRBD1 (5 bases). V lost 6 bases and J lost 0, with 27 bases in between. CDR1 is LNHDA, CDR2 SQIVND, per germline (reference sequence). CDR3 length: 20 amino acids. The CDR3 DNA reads TGTGCCAGTAGGCTAGACAAAAAGACGGGACGGAATTCTAGCAATCAGCCCCAGCATTTT. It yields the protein CASRLDKKTGRNSSNQPQHF.

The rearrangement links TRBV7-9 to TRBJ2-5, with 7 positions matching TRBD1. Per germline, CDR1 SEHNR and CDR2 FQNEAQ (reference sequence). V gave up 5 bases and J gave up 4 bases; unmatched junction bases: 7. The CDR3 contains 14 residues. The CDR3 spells CASSQRDRGETQYF. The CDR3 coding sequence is TGTGCCAGCAGCCAACGGGACAGAGGAGAGACCCAGTACTTC.

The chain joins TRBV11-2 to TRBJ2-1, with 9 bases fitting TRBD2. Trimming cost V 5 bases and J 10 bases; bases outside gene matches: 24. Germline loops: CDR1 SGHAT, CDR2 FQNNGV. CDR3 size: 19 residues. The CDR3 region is CASSERLAAKSPRLVEQFF. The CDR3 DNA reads TGTGCCAGCAGCGAGCGACTAGCGGCCAAAAGCCCCCGTTTGGTCGAGCAGTTCTTC.

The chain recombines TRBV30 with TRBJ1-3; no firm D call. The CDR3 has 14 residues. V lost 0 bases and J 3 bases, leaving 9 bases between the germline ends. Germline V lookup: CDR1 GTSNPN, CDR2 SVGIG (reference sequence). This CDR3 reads CAWSVATIGNTIYF. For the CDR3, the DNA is TGTGCCTGGAGTGTGGCCACGATTGGAAACACCATATATTTT.

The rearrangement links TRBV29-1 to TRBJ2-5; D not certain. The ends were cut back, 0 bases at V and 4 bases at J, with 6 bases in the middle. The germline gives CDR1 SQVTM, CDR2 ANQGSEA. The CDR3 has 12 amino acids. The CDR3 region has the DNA TGCAGCGTTGAAGATCCTGGAGAGACCCAGTACTTC. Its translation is CSVEDPGETQYF.

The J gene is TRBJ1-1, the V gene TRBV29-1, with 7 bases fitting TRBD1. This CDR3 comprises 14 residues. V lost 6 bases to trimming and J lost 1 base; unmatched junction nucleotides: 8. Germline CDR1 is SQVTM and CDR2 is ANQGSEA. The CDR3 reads CSVEGAGANTEAFF. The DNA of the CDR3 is TGCAGCGTCGAGGGGGCAGGGGCGAACACTGAAGCTTTCTTT. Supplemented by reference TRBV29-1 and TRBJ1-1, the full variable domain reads SAVISQKPSRDICQRGTSLTIQCQVDSQVTMMFWYRQQPGQSLTLIATANQGSEATYESGFVIDKFPISRPNLTFSTLTVSNMSPEDSSIYLCSVEGAGANTEAFFGQGTRLTVV.

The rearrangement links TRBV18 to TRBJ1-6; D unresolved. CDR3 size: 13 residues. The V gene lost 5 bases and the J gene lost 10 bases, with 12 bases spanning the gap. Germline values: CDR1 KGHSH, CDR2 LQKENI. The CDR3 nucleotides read TGTGCCAGCTCAAGACAATCCGAGTCACCCCTCCACTTT. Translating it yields CASSRQSESPLHF.

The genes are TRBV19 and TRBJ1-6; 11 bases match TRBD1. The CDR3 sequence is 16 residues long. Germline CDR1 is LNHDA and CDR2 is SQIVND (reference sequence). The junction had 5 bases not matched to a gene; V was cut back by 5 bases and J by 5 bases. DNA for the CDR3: TGTGCCAGTAGTTCCGGGACAGGGGGTAATAATTCACCCCTCCACTTT. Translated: CASSSGTGGNNSPLHF. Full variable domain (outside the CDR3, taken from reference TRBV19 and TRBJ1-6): DGGITQSPKYLFRKEGQNVTLSCEQNLNHDAMYWYRQDPGQGLRLIYYSQIVNDFQKGDIAEGYSVSREKKESFPLTVTSAQKNPTAFYLCASSSGTGGNNSPLHFGNGTRLTVT.

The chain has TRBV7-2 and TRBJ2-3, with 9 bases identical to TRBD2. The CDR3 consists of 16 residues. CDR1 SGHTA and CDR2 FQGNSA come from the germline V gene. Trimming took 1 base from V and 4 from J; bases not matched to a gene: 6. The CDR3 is CASSLDLAGGPDTQYF. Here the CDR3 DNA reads TGTGCCAGCAGCTTAGATCTTGCGGGGGGGCCAGATACGCAGTATTTT. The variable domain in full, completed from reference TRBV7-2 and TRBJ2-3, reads GAGVSQSPSNKVTEKGKDVELRCDPISGHTALYWYRQSLGQGLEFLIYFQGNSAPDKSGLPSDRFSAERTGGSVSTLTIQRTQQEDSAVYLCASSLDLAGGPDTQYFGPGTRLTVL.

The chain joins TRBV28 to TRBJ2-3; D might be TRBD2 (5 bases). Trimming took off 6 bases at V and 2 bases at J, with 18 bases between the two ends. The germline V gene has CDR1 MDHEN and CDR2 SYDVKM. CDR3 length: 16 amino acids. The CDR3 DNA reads TGTGCCAGCAGCCCCCCGACCTGGGGAGCCACAGATACGCAGTATTTT. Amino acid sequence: CASSPPTWGATDTQYF.

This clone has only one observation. As DNA, the CDR3 is TGCGCCAGGGCGAGTGGGCCCCCGGAGCAGTACTTC. It translates to CARASGPPEQYF. This rearrangement joins TRBV5-1 to TRBJ2-7; no definite D call. This CDR3 region has 12 residues. V was shortened by 8 bases and J by 7 bases, with 16 bases between the two germline ends. Germline loops: CDR1 SGHRS, CDR2 YFSETQ.

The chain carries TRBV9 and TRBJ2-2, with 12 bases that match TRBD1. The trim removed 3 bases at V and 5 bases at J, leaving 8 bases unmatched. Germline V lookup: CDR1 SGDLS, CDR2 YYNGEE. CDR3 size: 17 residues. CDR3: CASSGRDRGRVTGELFF. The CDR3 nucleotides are TGTGCCAGCAGCGGCCGGGACAGGGGGCGCGTTACCGGGGAGCTGTTTTTT.

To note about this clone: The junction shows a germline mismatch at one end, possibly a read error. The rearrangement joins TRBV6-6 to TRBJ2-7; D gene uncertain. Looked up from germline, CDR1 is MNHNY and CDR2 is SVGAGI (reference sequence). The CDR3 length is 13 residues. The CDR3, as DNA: TGTGCCAGCAGGCCTACTGGCTCCTACAAGCAGTACTTC. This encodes CASRPTGSYKQYF.

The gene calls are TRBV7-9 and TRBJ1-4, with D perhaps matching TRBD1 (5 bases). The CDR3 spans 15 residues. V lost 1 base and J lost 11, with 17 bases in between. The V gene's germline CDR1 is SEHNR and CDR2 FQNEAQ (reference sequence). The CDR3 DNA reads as TGTGCCAGCAGCTTAGAGGGAGGGACTCTGCAGAAACTGTTTTTT. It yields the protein CASSLEGGTLQKLFF.